This TCR beta chain emerged from a study of cytomegalovirus exposure and HLA in healthy donors. Looking at the study overall: Per a later analysis, the roughly 670 first-cohort and 100 to 150 validation repertoires shared one platform.

Germline values: CDR1 MNHEY, CDR2 SMNVEV (reference sequence). The CDR3 covers 14 residues. J gave up 8 bases and V 5 bases, and 7 bases lay outside the gene matches. Generated by immunoSEQ multiplex PCR, the TCRdb table keeps only in-frame clones and is missing some. The repertoire holds under 400,000 clones, 86% seen once, with around 0.8% in the top ten. Regarding this clone: Its antigen is undetermined.

Notes on the study in general: In vitro experiments confirmed that three CMV-associated chains were specific for CMV antigens. It was reportedly the case that the classifier diagnosed cytomegalovirus status with high specificity and sensitivity. Within the approximately 130 validation repertoires, first-cohort TCR clusters tended to co-occur, according to a later analysis.

This sequence was found in a woman aged 18-30 years in good health and CMV-seronegative. This chain joins TRBV27 and TRBJ1-4; 8 bases are shared with TRBD1. Sequenced: PBMCs. The CDR3 loop is CASSRTGLSEKLFF. The CDR3 DNA is TGTGCCAGCAGTAGGACAGGGCTGAGCGAAAAACTGTTTTTT.